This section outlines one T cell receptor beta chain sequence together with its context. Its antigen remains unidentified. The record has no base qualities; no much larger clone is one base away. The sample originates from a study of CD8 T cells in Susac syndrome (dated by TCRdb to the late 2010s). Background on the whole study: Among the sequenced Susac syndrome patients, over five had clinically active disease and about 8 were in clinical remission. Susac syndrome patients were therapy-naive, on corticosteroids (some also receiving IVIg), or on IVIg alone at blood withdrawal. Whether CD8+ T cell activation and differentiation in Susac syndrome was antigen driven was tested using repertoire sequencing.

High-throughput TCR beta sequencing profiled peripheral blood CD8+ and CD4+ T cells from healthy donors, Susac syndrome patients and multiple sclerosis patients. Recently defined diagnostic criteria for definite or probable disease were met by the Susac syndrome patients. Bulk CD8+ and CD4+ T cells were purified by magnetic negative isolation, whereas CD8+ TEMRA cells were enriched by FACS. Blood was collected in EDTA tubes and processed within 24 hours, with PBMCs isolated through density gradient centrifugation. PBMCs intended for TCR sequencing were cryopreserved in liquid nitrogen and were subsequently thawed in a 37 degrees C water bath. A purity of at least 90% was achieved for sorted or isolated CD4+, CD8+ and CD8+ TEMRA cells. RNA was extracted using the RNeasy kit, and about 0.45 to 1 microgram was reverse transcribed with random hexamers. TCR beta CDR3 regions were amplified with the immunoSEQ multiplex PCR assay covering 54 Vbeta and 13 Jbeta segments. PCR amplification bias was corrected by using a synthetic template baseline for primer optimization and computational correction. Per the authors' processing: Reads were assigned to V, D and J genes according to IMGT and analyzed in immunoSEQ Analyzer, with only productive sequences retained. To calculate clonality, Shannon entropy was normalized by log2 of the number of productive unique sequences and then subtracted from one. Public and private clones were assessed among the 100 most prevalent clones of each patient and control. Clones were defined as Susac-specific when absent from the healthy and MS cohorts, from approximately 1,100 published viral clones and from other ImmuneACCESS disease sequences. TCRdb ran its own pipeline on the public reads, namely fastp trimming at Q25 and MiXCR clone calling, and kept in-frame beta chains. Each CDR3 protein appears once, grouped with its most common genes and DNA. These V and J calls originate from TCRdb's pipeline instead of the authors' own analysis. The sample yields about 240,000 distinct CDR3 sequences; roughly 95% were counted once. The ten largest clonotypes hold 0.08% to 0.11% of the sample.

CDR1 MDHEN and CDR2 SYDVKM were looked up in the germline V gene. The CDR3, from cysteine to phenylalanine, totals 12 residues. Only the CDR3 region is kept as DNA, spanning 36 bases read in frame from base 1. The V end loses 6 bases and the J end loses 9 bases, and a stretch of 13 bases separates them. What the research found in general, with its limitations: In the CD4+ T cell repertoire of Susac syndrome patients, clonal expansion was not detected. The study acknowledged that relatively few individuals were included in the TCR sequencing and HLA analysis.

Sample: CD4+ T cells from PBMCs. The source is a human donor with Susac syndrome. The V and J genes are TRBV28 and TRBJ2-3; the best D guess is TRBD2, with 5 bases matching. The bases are TGTGCCAGCAGCTTCACTAGGGAGACGCAGTATTTT. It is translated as CASSFTRETQYF.